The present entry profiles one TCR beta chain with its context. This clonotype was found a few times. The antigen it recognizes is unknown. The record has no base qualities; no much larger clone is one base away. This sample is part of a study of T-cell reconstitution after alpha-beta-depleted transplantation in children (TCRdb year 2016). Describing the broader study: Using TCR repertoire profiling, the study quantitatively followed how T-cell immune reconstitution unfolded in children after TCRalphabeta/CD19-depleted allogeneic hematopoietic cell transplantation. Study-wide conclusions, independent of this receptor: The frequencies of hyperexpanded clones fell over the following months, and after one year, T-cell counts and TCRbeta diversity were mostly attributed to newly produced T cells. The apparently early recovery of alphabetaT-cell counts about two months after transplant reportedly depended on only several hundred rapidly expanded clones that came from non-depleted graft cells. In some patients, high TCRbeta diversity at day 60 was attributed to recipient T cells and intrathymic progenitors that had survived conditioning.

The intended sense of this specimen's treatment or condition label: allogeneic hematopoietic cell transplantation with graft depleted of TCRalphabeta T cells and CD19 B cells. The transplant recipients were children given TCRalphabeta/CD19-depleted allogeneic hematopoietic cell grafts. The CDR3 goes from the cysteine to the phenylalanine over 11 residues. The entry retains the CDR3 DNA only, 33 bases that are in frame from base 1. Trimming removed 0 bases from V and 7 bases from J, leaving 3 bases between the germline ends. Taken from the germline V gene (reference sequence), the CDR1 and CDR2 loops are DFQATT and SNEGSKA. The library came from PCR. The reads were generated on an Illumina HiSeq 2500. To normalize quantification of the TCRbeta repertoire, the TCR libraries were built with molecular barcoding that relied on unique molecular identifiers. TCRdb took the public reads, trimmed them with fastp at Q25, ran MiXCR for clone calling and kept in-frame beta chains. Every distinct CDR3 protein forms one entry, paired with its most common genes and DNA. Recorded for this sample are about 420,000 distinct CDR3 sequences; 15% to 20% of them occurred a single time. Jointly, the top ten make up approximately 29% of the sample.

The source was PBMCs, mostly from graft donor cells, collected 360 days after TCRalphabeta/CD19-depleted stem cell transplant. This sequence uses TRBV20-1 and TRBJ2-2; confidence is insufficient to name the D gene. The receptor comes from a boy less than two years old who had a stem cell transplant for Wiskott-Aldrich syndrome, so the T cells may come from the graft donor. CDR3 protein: CSARDFGELFF. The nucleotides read TGCAGTGCTAGAGACTTCGGGGAGCTGTTTTTT.